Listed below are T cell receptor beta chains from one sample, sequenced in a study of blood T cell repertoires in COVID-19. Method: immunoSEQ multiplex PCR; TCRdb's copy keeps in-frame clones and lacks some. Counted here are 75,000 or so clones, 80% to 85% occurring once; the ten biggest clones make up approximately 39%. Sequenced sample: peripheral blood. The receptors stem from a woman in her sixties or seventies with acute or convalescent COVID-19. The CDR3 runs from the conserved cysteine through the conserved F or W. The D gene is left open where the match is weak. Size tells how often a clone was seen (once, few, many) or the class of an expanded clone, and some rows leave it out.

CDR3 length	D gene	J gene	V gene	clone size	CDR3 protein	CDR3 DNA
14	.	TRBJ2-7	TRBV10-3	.	CAISSGTPLYEQYF	TGTGCCATCAGCTCCGGGACACCTCTATACGAGCAGTACTTC
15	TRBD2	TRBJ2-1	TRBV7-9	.	CASSVLAGGHNEQFF	TGTGCCAGCAGCGTACTAGCGGGAGGTCATAATGAGCAGTTCTTC
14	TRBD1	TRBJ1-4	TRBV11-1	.	CASSSRGEDEKLFF	TGTGCCAGCAGCTCCAGGGGGGAGGATGAAAAACTGTTTTTT
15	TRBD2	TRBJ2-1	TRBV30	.	CAWSSLSGRNNEQFF	TGTGCCTGGAGTTCCCTTAGCGGGAGGAATAATGAGCAGTTCTTC
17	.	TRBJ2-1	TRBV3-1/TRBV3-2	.	CASSQDPQRSSYNEQFF	TGTGCCAGCAGCCAAGATCCTCAGCGGAGCTCCTACAATGAGCAGTTCTTC
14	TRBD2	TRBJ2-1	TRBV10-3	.	CAIRGGLANNEQFF	TGTGCCATCAGGGGGGGACTAGCGAACAATGAGCAGTTCTTC
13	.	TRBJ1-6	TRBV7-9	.	CASSLYGNSPLHF	TGTGCCAGCAGCTTATACGGGAATTCACCCCTCCACTTT
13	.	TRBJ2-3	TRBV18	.	CASSPIDGAAQYF	TGTGCCAGCTCACCCATAGATGGAGCCGCGCAGTATTTT
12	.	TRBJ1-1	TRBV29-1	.	CSVWRGITEAFF	TGCAGCGTCTGGAGGGGTATCACTGAAGCTTTCTTT
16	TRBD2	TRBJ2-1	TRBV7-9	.	CASSGGGRSSYNEQFF	TGTGCCAGCAGCGGCGGGGGGCGGAGCTCCTACAATGAGCAGTTCTTC
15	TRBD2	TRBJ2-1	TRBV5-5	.	CASRSGLAAINEQFF	TGTGCCAGCAGGTCGGGACTAGCGGCAATCAATGAGCAGTTCTTC
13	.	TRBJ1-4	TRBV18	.	CASRQDLAEKLFF	TGTGCCAGCCGACAGGATTTGGCGGAAAAACTGTTTTTT
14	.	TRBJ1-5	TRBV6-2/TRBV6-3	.	CASTYSGGAQPQHF	TGTGCCAGCACTTATAGCGGGGGGGCTCAGCCCCAGCATTTT
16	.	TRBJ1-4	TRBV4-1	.	CASSQDGWRVVEKLFF	TGCGCCAGCAGCCAAGATGGGTGGAGGGTTGTCGAAAAACTGTTTTTT
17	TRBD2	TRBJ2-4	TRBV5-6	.	CASSSLAGVLAKNIQYF	TGTGCCAGCAGCTCACTAGCGGGAGTTCTAGCCAAAAACATTCAGTACTTC
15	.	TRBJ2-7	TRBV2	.	CASSPTVLGVYEQYF	TGTGCCAGCTCCCCCACAGTTTTGGGCGTCTACGAGCAGTACTTC
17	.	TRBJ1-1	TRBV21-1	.	CASSPRATGALNTEAFF	TGTGCCAGCAGCCCTCGCGCGACAGGGGCCCTAAACACTGAAGCTTTCTTT
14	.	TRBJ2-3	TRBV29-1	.	CSVVTRDFTYTQYF	TGCAGCGTGGTGACGCGGGACTTCACATATACGCAGTATTTT
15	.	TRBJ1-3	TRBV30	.	CAWSRGRRTGNTIYF	TGTGCCTGGAGCAGAGGCCGGAGGACTGGAAACACCATATATTTT
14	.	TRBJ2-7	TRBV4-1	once	CASSQGQSSYEQYF	TGCGCCAGCAGCCAAGGACAGTCATCCTACGAGCAGTACTTC
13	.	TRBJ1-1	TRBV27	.	CASSTSIDTEAFF	TGTGCCAGCAGTACCAGTATCGACACTGAAGCTTTCTTT
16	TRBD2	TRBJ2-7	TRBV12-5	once	CASGLVSAGGPYEQYF	TGTGCTAGTGGTTTGGTGTCTGCGGGAGGTCCCTACGAGCAGTACTTC
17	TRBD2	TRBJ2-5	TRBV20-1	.	CSASPGLAGGPWETQYF	TGCAGTGCTAGTCCCGGACTAGCGGGAGGGCCTTGGGAGACCCAGTACTTC
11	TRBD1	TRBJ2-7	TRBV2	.	CASSRQGEQYF	TGTGCCAGCAGCCGACAGGGCGAGCAGTACTTC
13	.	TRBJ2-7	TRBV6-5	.	CASGPPGLVEQYF	TGTGCCAGCGGCCCGCCTGGTCTGGTCGAGCAGTACTTC
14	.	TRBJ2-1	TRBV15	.	CATSRDPSVDEQFF	TGTGCCACCAGCAGAGATCCTAGCGTGGATGAGCAGTTCTTC
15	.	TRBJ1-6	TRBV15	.	CATSSGGSYNSPLHF	TGTGCCACCAGCAGTGGGGGGTCCTATAATTCACCCCTCCACTTT
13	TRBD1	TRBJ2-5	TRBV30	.	CAWTYGTGRTQYF	TGTGCCTGGACCTACGGGACAGGGCGAACCCAGTACTTC
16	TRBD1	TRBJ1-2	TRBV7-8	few	CASSRTEDRGPGGYTF	TGTGCCAGCAGCCGGACCGAGGACAGGGGGCCAGGTGGCTACACCTTC
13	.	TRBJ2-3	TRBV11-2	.	CASSSASADTQYF	TGTGCCAGCAGCAGCGCTAGCGCAGATACGCAGTATTTT
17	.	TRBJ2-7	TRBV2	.	CASSEAQRWRVSYEQYF	TGTGCCAGCAGTGAAGCCCAACGTTGGAGGGTCTCCTACGAGCAGTACTTC
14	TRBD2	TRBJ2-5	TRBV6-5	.	CASRVTSGQETQYF	TGTGCCAGCAGGGTCACTAGCGGGCAAGAGACCCAGTACTTC
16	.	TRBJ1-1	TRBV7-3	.	CASSLNPLRGNTEAFF	TGTGCCAGCAGCTTAAACCCTCTCCGAGGGAACACTGAAGCTTTCTTT
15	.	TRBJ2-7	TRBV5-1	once	CASSPYGDSSYEQYF	TGCGCCAGCAGCCCCTACGGCGACAGCTCCTACGAGCAGTACTTC
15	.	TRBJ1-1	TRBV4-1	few	CASSRETTVNTEAFF	TGCGCCAGCAGCCGAGAGACTACAGTGAACACTGAAGCTTTCTTT
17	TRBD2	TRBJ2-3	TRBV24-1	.	CATSDASGRGSTDTQYF	TGTGCCACCAGTGACGCTAGCGGGAGAGGGAGCACAGATACGCAGTATTTT
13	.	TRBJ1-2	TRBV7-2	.	CASSLMRNYGYTF	TGTGCCAGCAGCTTGATGCGGAACTATGGCTACACCTTC
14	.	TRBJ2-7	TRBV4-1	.	CASSQGRGSYEQYF	TGCGCCAGCAGCCAAGGTAGGGGCTCCTACGAGCAGTACTTC
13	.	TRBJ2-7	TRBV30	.	CAWSQLAVHEQYF	TGTGCCTGGAGTCAGCTAGCAGTCCACGAGCAGTACTTC
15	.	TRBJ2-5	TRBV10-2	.	CASRSYRASQETQYF	TGCGCCAGCAGGAGTTACAGGGCCTCGCAAGAGACCCAGTACTTC
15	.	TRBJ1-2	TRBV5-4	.	CASSLGSGLNYGYTF	TGTGCCAGCAGCTTGGGGTCAGGACTTAACTATGGCTACACCTTC
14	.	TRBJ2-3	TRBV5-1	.	CASSFRQVTDTQYF	TGCGCCAGCAGCTTCCGACAGGTCACAGATACGCAGTATTTT
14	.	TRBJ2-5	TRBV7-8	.	CASSLGQWLETQYF	TGTGCCAGCAGCTTAGGACAGTGGCTAGAGACCCAGTACTTC
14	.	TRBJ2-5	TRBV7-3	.	CASSPSGIKETQYF	TGTGCCAGCAGCCCTTCCGGGATTAAAGAGACCCAGTACTTC
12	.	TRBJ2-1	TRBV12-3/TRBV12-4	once	CASTPVPSQQFF	TGTGCCAGCACCCCCGTTCCCTCTCAGCAGTTCTTC
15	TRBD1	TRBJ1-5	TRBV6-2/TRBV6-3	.	CASSSRQGAYQPQHF	TGTGCCAGCAGTTCCCGACAGGGGGCCTATCAGCCCCAGCATTTT